This TCR beta chain originates from a study of blood T cell repertoires in COVID-19 (dated by TCRdb to the early 2020s). In the study overall: Samples from collaborators originated in the United States, Italy and Spain and spanned both the acute and convalescent phases of COVID-19. The dataset comprised deeply sampled blood TCRbeta repertoires from subjects exposed to, actively infected with, or recovered from COVID-19. The repertoires were made available in a free public database intended to serve as a resource for research on the immune response to SARS-CoV-2. The prospective study material was composed of cDNA or gDNA derived from T cells, B-cell-depleted T cells, or PBMCs. HLA class I and class II types, where available, came from metadata supplied by the sample provider rather than from assay-based typing. A de-identified subject ID, COVID-19 status, age in years and sex were almost always included in the sample metadata. Samples came from the ongoing ImmuneRACE study (first 160 participants) plus 1,254 subjects from 6 global collaborators.

V gives up 8 bases and J gives up 4 bases, and the segment between their germline ends measures 17 bases. Looking up the germline V gene yields CDR1 SNHLY and CDR2 FYNNEI. The CDR3 covers 14 residues, taking in both the cysteine and the phenylalanine. This entry keeps only the CDR3 DNA: 42 bases, framed from base 1. Collaborating institutions collected whole blood in K2EDTA tubes following their own protocols. Collaborator samples were shipped for TCRbeta analysis as frozen whole blood, isolated PBMCs, or DNA extracted from either sample type. Of note for this clone: No cognate antigen has been identified for it. It has no much larger one-base neighbor in the sample; base qualities were not kept.

What the work shows at the level of the full study, not this receptor alone: The quantity of clinical and demographic metadata differed by source and by participant and was supplied without curation.

TCRbeta CDR3 regions were amplified from genomic DNA using the immunoSEQ Assay, a bias-controlled multiplex PCR. Turning to the authors' computational methods: The number of nucleated cells in each sample was estimated from the amplification of reference gene primers within the assay. Sequence reads were collapsed and filtered to measure the absolute abundance of every unique TCRbeta CDR3 rearrangement. For each sample, productive Simpson clonality was calculated as the square root of Simpson's diversity index across productive rearrangements. TCRdb retrieved this table from immuneACCESS and kept in-frame rearrangements only. Not all clones are present; in checked studies, unresolved V genes account for under half, and no reason is known for the remainder. V, J and clone size derive from that table, while D and trimming were established from the DNA sequence. For this sample there are about 210,000 clones; around 88% appear just once. Of the sample, roughly 2.9% falls within the top ten clones.

Material for sequencing was peripheral blood. The TCR comes from a man in his forties or fifties with active or convalescent COVID-19. The V gene is TRBV2 and the J gene is TRBJ1-1, and the D gene may be TRBD1, 5 bases matching. This receptor has the CDR3 CASLTGRVGTEAFF. The sequenced DNA: TGTGCCAGCTTAACAGGCAGGGTTGGCACTGAAGCTTTCTTT.